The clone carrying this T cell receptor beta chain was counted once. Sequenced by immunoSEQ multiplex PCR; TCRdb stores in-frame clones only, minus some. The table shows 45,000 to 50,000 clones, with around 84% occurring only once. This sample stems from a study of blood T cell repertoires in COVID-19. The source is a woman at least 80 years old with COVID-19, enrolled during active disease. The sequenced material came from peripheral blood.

Here the CDR3 reads CASSGTAGPLNTGELFF. Here the CDR3 DNA reads TGTGCCAGCAGTGGGACAGCGGGACCATTGAACACCGGGGAGCTGTTTTTT. The chain uses TRBV2 and TRBJ2-2, with a tentative D call TRBD2 (7 bases). Trimming shortened V by 4 bases and J by 1 base, and 16 bases separated the two germline ends. In germline, CDR1 is SNHLY, CDR2 FYNNEI. There are 17 residues in the CDR3.